The rows below give T cell receptor beta chains drawn from one sample of a study of blood T cell repertoires in COVID-19. The assay was immunoSEQ multiplex PCR, and TCRdb's table has in-frame clones only and misses some. The repertoire holds about 89,000 clones, roughly 88% seen once, with 0.47% in the top ten. Sample: peripheral blood. Receptor source: a man aged 60 to 69 with acute or convalescent COVID-19. Each CDR3 is given with its conserved first and last residue. The D gene is left open where the match is weak. A row's size may be missing; if present it is once, few, many or a size class.

V	size	J	D	CDR3	DNA
TRBV30	NA	TRBJ1-3	NA	CAWTRLASGNTIYF	TGTGCCTGGACCCGACTGGCCTCTGGAAACACCATATATTTT
TRBV5-1	NA	TRBJ2-3	TRBD1	CASSLWGQGGDTQYF	TGCGCCAGCAGCTTGTGGGGACAGGGTGGAGATACGCAGTATTTT
TRBV3-1/TRBV3-2	NA	TRBJ2-5	NA	CASSLDSDQETQYF	TGTGCCAGCAGCTTAGACAGCGACCAAGAGACCCAGTACTTC
TRBV9	NA	TRBJ2-7	NA	CASSVVGVPGYEQYF	TGTGCCAGCAGCGTAGTCGGTGTACCGGGGTACGAGCAGTACTTC
TRBV6-5	NA	TRBJ2-1	TRBD2	CASSYSSGSWDEQFF	TGTGCCAGCAGTTACTCTAGCGGGAGTTGGGATGAGCAGTTCTTC
TRBV5-4	few	TRBJ1-4	NA	CASSSGGESEKLFF	TGTGCCAGCAGCTCGGGCGGGGAGAGTGAAAAACTGTTTTTT
TRBV29-1	NA	TRBJ2-7	TRBD1	CSVEDTGQGKDEQYF	TGCAGCGTTGAAGATACCGGACAGGGAAAGGACGAGCAGTACTTC
TRBV12-3/TRBV12-4	NA	TRBJ2-7	TRBD1	CAGRGQGFYEQYF	TGTGCCGGCAGGGGACAGGGTTTTTACGAGCAGTACTTC
TRBV5-1	NA	TRBJ1-2	TRBD1	CASSSDRDREINYGYTF	TGCGCCAGCAGCAGTGACCGGGACAGGGAAATTAACTATGGCTACACCTTC
TRBV7-8	NA	TRBJ2-2	TRBD2	CASSLGTSGGYTGELFF	TGTGCCAGCAGCTTAGGGACTAGCGGGGGGTACACCGGGGAGCTGTTTTTT
TRBV25-1	NA	TRBJ2-5	NA	CASSESPTREETQYF	TGTGCCAGCAGTGAAAGTCCGACTAGGGAAGAGACCCAGTACTTC
TRBV14	NA	TRBJ1-2	NA	CASSQRVSGYTF	TGTGCCAGCAGCCAGCGGGTTAGTGGCTACACCTTC
TRBV7-8	NA	TRBJ1-2	NA	CASSLGGGGALYGYTF	TGTGCCAGCAGCTTAGGCGGGGGCGGGGCGCTCTATGGCTACACCTTC
TRBV19	NA	TRBJ2-7	NA	CASSLGLGYEQYF	TGTGCCAGTAGTTTGGGACTGGGCTACGAGCAGTACTTC
TRBV7-9	NA	TRBJ2-5	TRBD1	CASRPGKGAGVETQYF	TGTGCCAGCCGACCGGGCAAGGGGGCGGGCGTAGAGACCCAGTACTTC